One T cell receptor (beta chain) is described in this entry. These data are taken from a study of cytomegalovirus exposure and HLA in healthy donors. Both 60 Vbeta primers and 13 Jbeta primers went into the PCR. The assay was immunoSEQ multiplex PCR, and TCRdb's table has in-frame clones only and misses some. The sample carries about 150,000 clones, approximately 75% recorded once. V was trimmed by 4 bases and J by 0 bases, leaving 19 bases between them. The CDR3 runs to 17 residues. Germline lookup yields CDR1 SGDLS and CDR2 YYNGEE. The sequencing sample was made of PBMCs. This rearrangement joins TRBV9 to TRBJ1-1, with a tentative D call TRBD1 (5 bases). The TCR sequence derives from a male donor in good health and CMV-seronegative. CDR3 amino acids: CASSFSAGTGMNTEAFF. In nucleotides, the CDR3 is TGTGCCAGCAGCTTCTCCGCGGGGACGGGGATGAACACTGAAGCTTTCTTT.